This T cell receptor (beta chain) derives from a study of cytomegalovirus exposure and HLA in healthy donors. Study conclusions and caveats: Reportedly, cytomegalovirus status was diagnosed with high sensitivity and specificity.

Primers for the PCR totalled 60 Vbeta and 13 Jbeta. Clones were sequenced by immunoSEQ multiplex PCR, and TCRdb holds only the in-frame ones, with some missing. This sample has 100,000 to 150,000 clones, with about 75% found just once. This clone was counted only a few times. Its matching antigen is unknown. Trimming took 2 bases from V and 3 from J, leaving 6 bases between them. CDR1 is SGHRS and CDR2 is YFSETQ in the germline V gene. The CDR3 consists of 12 residues. The receptor comes from a man aged 55 to 69 in good health and CMV-seropositive. The sequenced material came from PBMCs. The chain is built from TRBV5-1 and TRBJ2-7; D might be TRBD1 (6 bases). In DNA form, the CDR3 reads TGCGCCAGCAGCTTACAGGGCTACGAGCAGTACTTC. Amino acid sequence: CASSLQGYEQYF.